The next 19 T cell receptor beta chains were all read from a single sample in a study. TCRdb called the RT-PCR reads again in MiXCR, with one record for every CDR3 protein. This sample has about 680,000 distinct CDR3 sequences, with 13% to 15% found just once. The sequenced sample was memory CD4+ T cells from blood. These receptors were collected from a female donor in good health, serving as a healthy control.

In its sample, this clonotype was seen a few times. V and J are TRBV18 and TRBJ2-5; unclear D gene. Trimming pared 1 base from V and 5 bases from J, leaving 11 bases between. The germline V gene has CDR1 KGHSH and CDR2 LQKENI. There are 14 residues in the CDR3. The CDR3: CASSPLYSRETQYF. DNA for the CDR3: TGTGCCAGCTCACCACTGTACAGTAGGGAGACCCAGTACTTC. The complete variable domain, with remaining parts taken from reference TRBV18 and TRBJ2-5, reads NAGVMQNPRHLVRRRGQEARLRCSPMKGHSHVYWYRQLPEEGLKFMVYLQKENIIDESGMPKERFSAEFPKEGPSILRIQQVVRGDSAAYFCASSPLYSRETQYFGPGTRLLVL.

The sample holds a few counts of this clonotype. The chain is built from TRBV10-3 and TRBJ1-1, with a possible D match to TRBD1 (6 bases). CDR3 length: 14 amino acids. V dropped 3 bases and J dropped 3 bases, with 11 bases sitting between them. The germline V gene has CDR1 ENHRY and CDR2 SYGVKD. CDR3 region: CAISEGGRYTEAFF. Here the CDR3 DNA reads TGTGCCATCAGTGAAGGGGGGAGGTACACTGAAGCTTTCTTT.

The chain joins TRBV4-2 to TRBJ2-3; D is possibly TRBD2 (6 bases). V was shortened by 1 base and J by 1 base, with 15 bases between the two germline ends. The germline V gene has CDR1 LGHNA and CDR2 YNFKEQ. The CDR3 sequence is 17 residues long. CDR3 in amino acids: CASSQGGGGKGTDTQYF. CDR3 nucleotides: TGTGCCAGCAGCCAAGGGGGAGGAGGGAAGGGCACAGATACGCAGTATTTT.

This clonotype was recorded at least ten times. This chain's CDR3 is CSVTGTGAHEQFF. The CDR3 coding sequence is TGCAGCGTAACCGGGACAGGGGCCCATGAGCAGTTCTTC. This rearrangement joins TRBV29-1 to TRBJ2-1, with TRBD1 matching over 10 bases. J gave up 8 bases and V 6 bases, and 7 bases lay outside the gene matches. Germline-derived CDR1 and CDR2 are SQVTM and ANQGSEA. The CDR3 is made up of 13 amino acids.

This clonotype was seen a few times. J is TRBJ2-3 and V is TRBV4-1; D ambiguous. Trimming shortened V by 1 base and J by 1 base, and 18 bases separated the two germline ends. The CDR3 has 18 amino acids. In germline, CDR1 is MGHRA, CDR2 YSYEKL. Here the CDR3 reads CASSQALLERSGTDTQYF. The CDR3 DNA is TGCGCCAGCAGCCAAGCACTTCTAGAACGTTCGGGCACAGATACGCAGTATTTT.

The rearrangement joins TRBV28 to TRBJ2-1, with D unclear. The CDR3 contains 13 residues. Germline V gene data show CDR1 as MDHEN and CDR2 as SYDVKM. Trimming stripped 8 bases from V and 2 bases from J, with 10 bases between. The DNA of the CDR3 is TGTGCCAGCGCGTGGCGAGCCTACAATGAGCAGTTCTTC. Encoded protein: CASAWRAYNEQFF.

This clonotype occurred many times. The chain is built from TRBV12-3 or TRBV12-4 and TRBJ1-2, with 9 bases fitting TRBD1. The CDR3 runs 14 residues. After removal of 6 bases from V and 5 bases from J, the junction contained 7 bases not matched to a gene. The CDR3 loop reads CASSRGTGRYGYTF. The CDR3 DNA sequence: TGTGCCAGCAGCCGCGGGACAGGGAGGTATGGCTACACCTTC.

This clonotype was counted many times. CDR3 in amino acids: CATSHPGQLANYGYTF. CDR3 bases: TGTGCCACCAGCCACCCCGGGCAACTAGCTAACTATGGCTACACCTTC. The rearrangement uses TRBV15 and TRBJ1-2, with D uncertain. The CDR3 spans 16 residues. Germline V gene data show CDR1 as LNHNV and CDR2 as YYDKDF (reference sequence). Trimming left V 5 bases short and J 0 bases short, with 16 bases between.

The chain combines TRBV7-3 with TRBJ1-2; TRBD1 aligns across 8 bases. The CDR3 length is 15 residues. CDR1 and CDR2 (germline): SGHTA, FQGTGA. V lost 5 bases to trimming and J lost 4 bases; unmatched junction nucleotides: 9. In DNA form, the CDR3 reads TGTGCCAGCAGCCCACTAGGACAGGGTATCTATGGCTACACCTTC. This translates into CASSPLGQGIYGYTF.

Comments on this clonotype: Just one base apart from a much larger clone, this may be a read error. The rearrangement links TRBV29-1 to TRBJ2-1; no definite D call. The CDR3 consists of 14 residues. From germline, CDR1 is SQVTM and CDR2 ANQGSEA. CDR3 DNA sequence: TGCAGCGTCAGTCCTGACGCCTCCTACAATAAGCAGTTCTTC. Protein sequence: CSVSPDASYNKQFF.

V and J are TRBV20-1 and TRBJ1-5, with 11 bases identical to TRBD1. The ends lost 6 bases at V and 6 bases at J; junction bases unmatched: 7. Germline assignment: CDR1 DFQATT and CDR2 SNEGSKA (reference sequence). The CDR3 sequence is 14 residues long. The CDR3 sequence: CSAAGTGGSQPQHF. CDR3 bases: TGCAGTGCCGCCGGGACAGGGGGTAGTCAGCCCCAGCATTTT.

V and J are TRBV3-1 and TRBJ1-1; maybe TRBD1 (5 bases). The V gene lost 1 base and the J gene lost 6 bases, with 12 bases spanning the gap. This CDR3 spans 14 amino acids. CDR1 and CDR2 from the germline V gene are LGHDT and YNNKEL (reference sequence). The DNA for the CDR3 is TGTGCCAGCAGCCAAGGGGGGGAAGGCGCTGAAGCTTTCTTT. Its protein product is CASSQGGEGAEAFF.

The V and J genes are TRBV20-1 and TRBJ1-4; 8 bases line up with TRBD1. Per the germline V gene, CDR1 is DFQATT and CDR2 is SNEGSKA (reference sequence). The junction had 11 bases not matched to a gene; V was cut back by 3 bases and J by 8 bases. This CDR3 has 15 residues. The DNA for the CDR3 is TGCAGTGCTAGCAACTTCAGGGGGCTGGTAGAAAAACTGTTTTTT. This sequence encodes CSASNFRGLVEKLFF.

This clonotype was detected only a few times. This CDR3 reads CASSLAQAEETQYF. The CDR3 DNA follows: TGTGCCAGCAGCTTGGCCCAGGCAGAAGAGACCCAGTACTTC. This chain connects TRBV5-5 to TRBJ2-5; no reliable D call. Germline V gene lookup returns CDR1 SGHKS and CDR2 YYEKEE (reference sequence). Trimming stripped 0 bases from V and 3 bases from J, with 9 bases between. The CDR3 loop spans 14 amino acids. Combining the CDR3 with reference TRBV5-5 and TRBJ2-5 gives the whole variable domain DAGVTQSPTHLIKTRGQQVTLRCSPISGHKSVSWYQQVLGQGPQFIFQYYEKEERGRGNFPDRFSARQFPNYSSELNVNALLLGDSALYLCASSLAQAEETQYFGPGTRLLVL.

This clonotype appeared many times. The V call is TRBV12-3 or TRBV12-4, the J call TRBJ1-6; 9 bases align to TRBD1. V was pared by 3 bases and J by 6 bases, with 3 bases of the junction left unmatched. The CDR3 runs 15 residues. The CDR3 is CASSFGQGINSPLHF. For the CDR3, the DNA is TGTGCCAGCAGTTTTGGACAGGGGATTAATTCACCCCTCCACTTT.

The chain employs TRBV9 and TRBJ2-5; 8 positions match TRBD2. V shed 3 bases and J 4 bases; nucleotides not matched to a gene: 11. The CDR3 sequence is 16 residues long. Germline CDR1 SGDLS, CDR2 YYNGEE. Here the CDR3 reads CASSARSGGGGETQYF. The DNA of the CDR3 is TGTGCCAGCAGCGCCAGGAGCGGGGGTGGGGGAGAGACCCAGTACTTC.

The V and J genes are TRBV6-5 and TRBJ1-2, with D uncertain. Trimming shortened V by 0 bases and J by 7 bases, and 9 bases separated the two germline ends. The CDR3 covers 13 residues. The germline V gene has CDR1 MNHEY and CDR2 SVGAGI. The CDR3 DNA follows: TGTGCCAGCAGTTACTCGAGACGAATTGGCTACACCTTC. Translating gives CASSYSRRIGYTF.

The gene calls are TRBV20-1 and TRBJ2-1; D not certain. V dropped 5 bases and J dropped 2 bases, with 13 bases sitting between them. The CDR3 runs 14 residues. Germline V gene sequence: CDR1 DFQATT, CDR2 SNEGSKA (reference sequence). CDR3 nucleotide sequence: TGCAGTGCTGAACGTACTACCGCCTACAATGAGCAGTTCTTC. Translating gives CSAERTTAYNEQFF.

This clonotype appeared a few times. The rearrangement joins TRBV6-5 to TRBJ1-1, with D perhaps TRBD1 (5 bases). Germline V lookup: CDR1 MNHEY, CDR2 SVGAGI. The V and J ends lost 4 bases and 6 bases respectively, with 18 bases between them. This CDR3 spans 15 amino acids. CDR3 protein: CASSWLRDGPPEAFF. CDR3 nucleotides: TGTGCCAGCAGTTGGCTCCGGGACGGCCCCCCTGAAGCTTTCTTT.